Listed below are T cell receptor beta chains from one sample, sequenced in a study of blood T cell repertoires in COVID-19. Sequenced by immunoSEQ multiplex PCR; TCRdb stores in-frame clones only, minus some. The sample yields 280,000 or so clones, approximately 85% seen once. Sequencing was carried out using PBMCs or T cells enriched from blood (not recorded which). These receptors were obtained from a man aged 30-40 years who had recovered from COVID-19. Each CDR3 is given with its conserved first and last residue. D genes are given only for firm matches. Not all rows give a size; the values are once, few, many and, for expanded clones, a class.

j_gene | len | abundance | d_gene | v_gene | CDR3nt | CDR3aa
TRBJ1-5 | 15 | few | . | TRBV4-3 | TGCGCCAGCAGCCAAGATACATATAGCAATCAGCCCCAGCATTTT | CASSQDTYSNQPQHF
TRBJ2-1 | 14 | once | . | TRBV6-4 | TGTGCCAGCAGTCTTTATCAAGGGGGTAATGAGCAGTTCTTC | CASSLYQGGNEQFF
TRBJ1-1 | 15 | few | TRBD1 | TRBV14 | TGTGCCAGCAGCCACATTGACAGGGGGAACACTGAAGCTTTCTTT | CASSHIDRGNTEAFF
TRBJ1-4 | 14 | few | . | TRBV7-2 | TGTGCCAGCAGCTTAGCGTCAGGGTCGGAGTCACTGTTTTTT | CASSLASGSESLFF
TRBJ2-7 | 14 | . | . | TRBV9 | TGTGCCAGCAGCGCGGGGGGCGGGGTACGGGAGCAGTACTTC | CASSAGGGVREQYF
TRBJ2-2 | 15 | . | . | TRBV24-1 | TGTGCCACCAGTGATACAGGGTCGGGCACCGGGGAGCTGTTTTTT | CATSDTGSGTGELFF
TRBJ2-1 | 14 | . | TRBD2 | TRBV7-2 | TGTGCCAGCAACCAGCGGGGGGGCTTAAATGAGCAGTTCTTC | CASNQRGGLNEQFF
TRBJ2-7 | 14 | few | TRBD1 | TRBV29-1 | TGCAGCGTTGAAACAGGACAGGCCCTTGACGAGCAGTACTTC | CSVETGQALDEQYF
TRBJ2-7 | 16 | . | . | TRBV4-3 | TGCGCCAGCAGCCAAGAAGGAAGGGGTTTGCTCTACGAGCAGTACTTC | CASSQEGRGLLYEQYF
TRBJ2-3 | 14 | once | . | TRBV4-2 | TGTGCCAGCAGCCAGACAGGTAGCACAGATACGCAGTATTTT | CASSQTGSTDTQYF
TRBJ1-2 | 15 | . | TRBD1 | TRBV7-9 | TGTGCCAGCAGCCCCCGGACAGGGGGCATTGATGGCTACACCTTC | CASSPRTGGIDGYTF
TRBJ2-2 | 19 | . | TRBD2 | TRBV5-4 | TGTGCCAGCAGCTTCCGACTAGCGGGGGGGCCTCTCGGCACCGGGGAGCTGTTTTTT | CASSFRLAGGPLGTGELFF
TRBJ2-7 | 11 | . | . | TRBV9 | TGTGCCAGCAGCGCAGGGGTCGAGCAGTACTTC | CASSAGVEQYF
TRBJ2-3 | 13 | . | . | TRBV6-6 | TGTGCCAGCATGGGACAAGATGGAAATACGCAGTATTTT | CASMGQDGNTQYF
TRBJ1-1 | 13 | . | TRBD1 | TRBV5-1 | TGCGCCAGCAGCTTCGGGACAGACACTGAAGCTTTCTTT | CASSFGTDTEAFF
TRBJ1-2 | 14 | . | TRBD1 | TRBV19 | TGTGCCAGTGGACAGGGGTTTCAGTATGGTGGCTACACCTTC | CASGQGFQYGGYTF
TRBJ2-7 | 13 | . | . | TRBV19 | TGTGCCAGTAGTATCACTCCACAGGTACCACAGTACTTC | CASSITPQVPQYF
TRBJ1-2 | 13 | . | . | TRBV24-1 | TGTGCCACCAGTGGTGGGGGGAACTATGGCTACACCTTC | CATSGGGNYGYTF
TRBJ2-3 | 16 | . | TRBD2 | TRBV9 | TGTGCCAGCAGCTCTACTAGCGGGGGAATCACAGATACGCAGTATTTT | CASSSTSGGITDTQYF
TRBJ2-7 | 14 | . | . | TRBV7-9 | TGTGCCAGCAGCTTCTCTGCGGACTCCTACGAGCAGTACTTC | CASSFSADSYEQYF
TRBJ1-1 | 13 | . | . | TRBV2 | TGTGCCACCAGCCAAGGGGTGAACACTGAAGCTTTCTTT | CATSQGVNTEAFF
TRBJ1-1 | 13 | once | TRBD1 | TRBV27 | TGTGCCAGCAGTTTTTTACAGGGGGGTGAAGCTTTCTTT | CASSFLQGGEAFF
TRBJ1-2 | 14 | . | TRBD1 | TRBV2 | TGTGCCAGCAGGGAGGGACAGGGGACCTATGGCTACACCTTC | CASREGQGTYGYTF
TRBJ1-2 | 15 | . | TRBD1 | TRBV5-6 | TGTGCCAGCAGCAAGGTAGACAGGGACCATTATGGCTACACCTTC | CASSKVDRDHYGYTF
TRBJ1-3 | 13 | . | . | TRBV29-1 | TGCAGCGTCTCCGCGGGGGTAGAGGACACCATATATTTT | CSVSAGVEDTIYF
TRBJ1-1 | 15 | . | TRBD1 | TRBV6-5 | TGTGCCAGCAGAGAGGGACAGTATTTCGGCACTGAAGCTTTCTTT | CASREGQYFGTEAFF